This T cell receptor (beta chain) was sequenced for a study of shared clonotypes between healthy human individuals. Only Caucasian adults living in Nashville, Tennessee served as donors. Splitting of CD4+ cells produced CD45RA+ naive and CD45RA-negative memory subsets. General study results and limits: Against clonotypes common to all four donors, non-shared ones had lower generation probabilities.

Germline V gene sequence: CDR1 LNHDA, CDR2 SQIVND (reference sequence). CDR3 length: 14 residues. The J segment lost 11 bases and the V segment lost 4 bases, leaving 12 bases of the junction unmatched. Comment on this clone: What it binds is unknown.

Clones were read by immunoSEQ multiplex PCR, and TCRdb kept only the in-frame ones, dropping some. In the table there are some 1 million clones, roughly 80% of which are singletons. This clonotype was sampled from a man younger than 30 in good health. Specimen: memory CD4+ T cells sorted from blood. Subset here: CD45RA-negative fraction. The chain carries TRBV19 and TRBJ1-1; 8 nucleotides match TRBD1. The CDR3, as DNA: TGTGCCAGTAGTACCCGGACAGGGACGAGGTCGGCTTTCTTT. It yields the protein CASSTRTGTRSAFF.